These 25 T cell receptor beta chains were sequenced from one sample in a study of blood T cell repertoires in COVID-19. Clones were read by immunoSEQ multiplex PCR, and TCRdb kept only the in-frame ones, dropping some. In the table there are 250,000 to 300,000 clones, 81% of which are singletons. Specimen: peripheral blood. The receptor set was obtained from a woman in her fifties or sixties with active or convalescent COVID-19.

Ten or more counts support this clone. The chain is built from TRBV10-3 and TRBJ2-7, with 7 bases that match TRBD1. Trimming took 11 bases from V and 2 from J; bases not matched to a gene: 9. Germline lookup yields CDR1 ENHRY and CDR2 SYGVKD. CDR3 size: 13 residues. CDR3 coding DNA: TGTGCCGCTTCAGGGGGAAGAACCTACGAGCAGTACTTC. Its translation is CAASGGRTYEQYF.

The rearrangement joins TRBV7-2 to TRBJ2-3; 8 positions agree with TRBD2. The CDR3 covers 14 residues. V was pared by 6 bases and J by 9 bases, with 11 bases of the junction left unmatched. The germline V gene has CDR1 SGHTA and CDR2 FQGNSA. The CDR3 loop reads CASRTGGGPETQYF. The CDR3 nucleotides are TGTGCCAGCAGAACGGGGGGGGGCCCGGAAACGCAGTATTTT. The full variable domain, in which reference TRBV7-2 and TRBJ2-3 provide the parts outside the CDR3, is GAGVSQSPSNKVTEKGKDVELRCDPISGHTALYWYRQSLGQGLEFLIYFQGNSAPDKSGLPSDRFSAERTGGSVSTLTIQRTQQEDSAVYLCASRTGGGPETQYFGPGTRLTVL.

The chain has TRBV19 and TRBJ1-2; 8 bases map to TRBD1. Per the germline V gene, CDR1 is LNHDA and CDR2 is SQIVND (reference sequence). The J segment lost 5 bases and the V segment lost 5 bases, leaving 10 bases of the junction unmatched. The CDR3 covers 15 residues. The CDR3 spells CASSVNTGTGYGYTF. CDR3 DNA: TGTGCCAGTAGTGTAAACACCGGGACAGGTTATGGCTACACCTTC.

The CDR3 loop is CASVIQGGFTDTQYF. In DNA, the CDR3 is TGTGCCAGCGTCATACAGGGTGGCTTCACAGATACGCAGTATTTT. The chain has TRBV6-5 and TRBJ2-3, with D maybe TRBD1 (6 bases). V dropped 8 bases and J dropped 2 bases, with 17 bases sitting between them. The germline CDR1 and CDR2 sequences are MNHEY and SVGAGI. The CDR3 has 15 residues.

The CDR3 DNA sequence: TGTGCCAGCAAGGGGTATAGCAATCAGCCCCAGCATTTT. Its protein is CASKGYSNQPQHF. The rearrangement joins TRBV2 to TRBJ1-5; tentative D call: TRBD1 (5 bases). In germline, CDR1 is SNHLY, CDR2 FYNNEI. This CDR3 is 13 amino acids long. Trimming removed 7 bases from V and 0 bases from J, with 7 bases in between.

The chain employs TRBV7-8 and TRBJ2-7, with D maybe TRBD2 (6 bases). V was cut by 1 base and J by 2 bases, with 9 bases left in between. Germline CDR1 is SGHVS and CDR2 is FQNEAQ. This CDR3 region has 14 residues. The CDR3 loop reads CASSLGGDPYEQYF. CDR3 nucleotides: TGTGCCAGCAGCTTAGGCGGGGATCCCTACGAGCAGTACTTC.

This chain uses TRBV19 with TRBJ2-1; TRBD2 aligns across 7 bases. J was trimmed by 5 bases and V by 9 bases; bases with no gene match: 4. The CDR3 is made up of 12 amino acids. Germline CDR1 LNHDA, CDR2 SQIVND (reference sequence). CDR3 nucleotides: TGTGCCAGCCGGGACTACAACAATGAGCAGTTCTTC. Translation gives CASRDYNNEQFF.

This rearrangement joins TRBV6-6 to TRBJ2-3; the D gene is possibly TRBD2 (5 bases). V lost 8 bases, J lost 4 bases, and 10 bases lay in between. This CDR3 comprises 12 residues. CDR1 and CDR2 (germline): MNHNY, SVGAGI (reference sequence). As DNA, the CDR3 is TGTGCCAGCGGGGAGCCACCAGATACGCAGTATTTT. Translating gives CASGEPPDTQYF.

V and J are TRBV4-2 and TRBJ2-1; 8 positions match TRBD1. The ends lost 1 base at V and 5 bases at J; junction bases unmatched: 7. This CDR3 region has 16 residues. Looked up from germline, CDR1 is LGHNA and CDR2 is YNFKEQ. The CDR3 loop is CASSQATGVGNNEQFF. DNA for the CDR3: TGTGCCAGCAGCCAAGCGACAGGGGTCGGCAACAATGAGCAGTTCTTC.

This clone was counted once. The chain carries TRBV6-2 or TRBV6-3 and TRBJ2-1; D might be TRBD2 (7 bases). Germline V gene data show CDR1 as MNHEY and CDR2 as SVGEGT. V lost 0 bases, J lost 8 bases, and 20 bases lay in between. The CDR3 is made up of 17 amino acids. This CDR3 is CASSYSKRGGATHEQFF. As DNA, the CDR3 is TGTGCCAGCAGTTACTCTAAGAGGGGGGGCGCTACGCATGAGCAGTTCTTC.

The chain carries TRBV5-1 and TRBJ2-5, with 11 nucleotides matching TRBD1. The V gene's germline CDR1 is SGHRS and CDR2 YFSETQ. The V gene end was trimmed by 2 bases and the J gene end by 5 bases; junction bases not matched to a gene: 14. The CDR3 covers 18 residues. This CDR3 is CASSLSFGTGGVGETQYF. CDR3 coding DNA: TGCGCCAGCAGCTTAAGTTTCGGGACAGGGGGTGTAGGGGAGACCCAGTACTTC.

The chain recombines TRBV11-3 with TRBJ2-1; D is uncertain. Trimming cost V 2 bases and J 4 bases, with 6 bases left between them. This CDR3 spans 13 amino acids. Germline lookup yields CDR1 SGHNT and CDR2 YENEEA. The chain's CDR3 is CASSLHIYNEQFF. The CDR3 DNA follows: TGTGCCAGCAGCTTACACATTTACAATGAGCAGTTCTTC.

J is TRBJ1-2 and V is TRBV5-4; D call uncertain. The V and J ends lost 0 bases and 6 bases respectively, with 15 bases between them. The length of the CDR3 is 15 residues. Germline loops: CDR1 SGHNT, CDR2 YYREEE (reference sequence). CDR3 region: CASSLAGRASDGYTF. As DNA, the CDR3 is TGTGCCAGCAGCTTGGCCGGGAGGGCGTCTGATGGCTACACCTTC.

The genes are TRBV3-1 (or the pseudogene TRBV3-2) and TRBJ2-3; no clear D gene. The CDR3 totals 11 residues. CDR1 and CDR2 (germline): LGHDT, YNNKEL (reference sequence). V lost 0 bases and J 9 bases, leaving 4 bases between the germline ends. The CDR3 loop is CASSQERTQYF. CDR3 DNA sequence: TGTGCCAGCAGCCAAGAGAGGACGCAGTATTTT.

The V call is TRBV5-1, the J call TRBJ2-7, with a tentative D call TRBD2 (6 bases). Germline assignment: CDR1 SGHRS and CDR2 YFSETQ. This CDR3 has 13 amino acids. The V end lost 1 base, the J end lost 5 bases, and 10 bases lay between the germline ends. The CDR3 nucleotides read TGCGCCAGCAGCTTGCAGCCGGGGGACGAGCAGTACTTC. It specifies CASSLQPGDEQYF.

The rearrangement uses TRBV30 and TRBJ1-5; D gene unclear. The length of the CDR3 is 13 residues. Germline lookup yields CDR1 GTSNPN and CDR2 SVGIG (reference sequence). Trimming took 3 bases from V and 0 from J, leaving 6 bases between them. CDR3 region: CAWSTYSNQPQHF. CDR3 in DNA: TGTGCCTGGAGCACCTATAGCAATCAGCCCCAGCATTTT.

The chain is built from TRBV3-1 (or the pseudogene TRBV3-2) and TRBJ2-1, with TRBD2 identical over 15 bases. The CDR3 loop spans 16 amino acids. CDR1 is LGHDT and CDR2 is YNNKEL in the germline V gene (reference sequence). The V and J ends lost 3 bases and 10 bases, in that order; junction bases with no gene match: 7. CDR3 sequence (DNA): TGTGCCAGCAGCCATGGGACTAGCGGGAGGATAGGGGAGCAGTTCTTC. Translation gives CASSHGTSGRIGEQFF.

This clone occurred a few times. The chain is built from TRBV5-1 and TRBJ2-5; no clear D gene. This CDR3 comprises 15 residues. The germline gives CDR1 SGHRS, CDR2 YFSETQ. V was pared by 0 bases and J by 5 bases, with 14 bases between. CDR3 in DNA: TGCGCCAGCAGCTTGGCCGCACGGGTTGGGGAGACCCAGTACTTC. Amino acids: CASSLAARVGETQYF. The full variable domain, with the rest looked up from reference TRBV5-1 and TRBJ2-5, is KAGVTQTPRYLIKTRGQQVTLSCSPISGHRSVSWYQQTPGQGLQFLFEYFSETQRNKGNFPGRFSGRQFSNSRSEMNVSTLELGDSALYLCASSLAARVGETQYFGPGTRLLVL.

The chain has TRBV28 and TRBJ2-5; TRBD1 is a possible D gene (7 bases). Germline V CDR1 and CDR2: MDHEN, SYDVKM. The CDR3 runs 15 residues. V dropped 2 bases and J dropped 5 bases, with 15 bases sitting between them. The CDR3 loop is CASSLQGGVGETQYF. The CDR3 DNA is TGTGCCAGCAGTTTACAGGGGGGCGTGGGGGAGACCCAGTACTTC.

The rearrangement uses TRBV19 and TRBJ1-1, with D tentatively TRBD1 (6 bases). Trimming shortened V by 7 bases and J by 5 bases, and 20 bases separated the two germline ends. The length of the CDR3 is 15 residues. The germline V gene has CDR1 LNHDA and CDR2 SQIVND (reference sequence). CDR3 region: CASIAGGNLGTEAFF. The CDR3 DNA follows: TGTGCCAGTATTGCGGGGGGCAACTTGGGAACTGAAGCTTTCTTT.

J is TRBJ1-6 and V is TRBV6-6; tentatively, D is TRBD1 (6 bases). CDR1 MNHNY and CDR2 SVGAGI come from the germline V gene (reference sequence). This CDR3 region has 14 residues. Trimming shortened V by 2 bases and J by 6 bases, and 8 bases separated the two germline ends. This CDR3 reads CASSYPDSNSPLHF. CDR3 DNA: TGTGCCAGCAGTTACCCGGACAGTAATTCACCCCTCCACTTT.

The V call is TRBV5-6, the J call TRBJ2-7; tentatively, D is TRBD1 (5 bases). The CDR3 totals 15 residues. In germline, CDR1 is SGHDT, CDR2 YYEEEE. Trimming took 0 bases from V and 9 from J, leaving 19 bases between them. This chain's CDR3 is CASSLANQGKERQYF. The CDR3 DNA reads TGTGCCAGCAGCTTGGCCAATCAGGGAAAGGAACGGCAGTACTTC.

This clone was picked up a small number of times. The rearrangement uses TRBV13 and TRBJ2-7; 10 bases map to TRBD1. CDR3 length: 15 amino acids. Germline-derived CDR1 and CDR2 are PRHDT and FYEKMQ (reference sequence). With 5 bases clipped from V and 5 bases from J, the junction kept 9 bases outside the gene matches. CDR3 sequence reads: CASSLRTGQGDEQYF. CDR3 sequence (DNA): TGTGCCAGCAGCCTAAGAACCGGACAGGGGGACGAGCAGTACTTC.

The chain employs TRBV5-5 and TRBJ1-4, with 11 bases identical to TRBD1. V was clipped by 4 bases and J by 4 bases; unmatched bases: 9. The CDR3 extends over 17 amino acids. CDR1 is SGHKS and CDR2 is YYEKEE in the germline V gene (reference sequence). DNA of the CDR3: TGTGCCAGCAGCCTAAATCCCGGGACAGGGGGTAATGAAAAACTGTTTTTT. It yields the protein CASSLNPGTGGNEKLFF.

This clone came up a few times. The rearrangement links TRBV4-2 to TRBJ2-3; TRBD2 matches 9 bases. CDR3 length equals 19 residues. Per germline, CDR1 LGHNA and CDR2 YNFKEQ. V shed 0 bases, J shed 2 bases, and the junction held 12 bases outside the gene matches. The DNA of the CDR3 is TGTGCCAGCAGCCAAGATGACAGCGGGGGGAACTTAATCACAGATACGCAGTATTTT. Protein: CASSQDDSGGNLITDTQYF.